The 22 T cell receptor beta chains reported below all come from one sample, sequenced in a study of regulatory T cells in long-lasting Graves disease (dated by TCRdb to the early 2020s). Interpreted using the paper, the time point label stands for: persistent/refractory GD, antithyroid drugs over 5 years with positive TRAb. For both TCR sequencing and RNA sequencing, RNA was extracted from PBMCs using TRIzol. The library was made by multiplex PCR. The sequencer was an Illumina HiSeq 4000. TCR beta libraries were built with iRepertoire HTBI primers and Arm-PCR amplification of CDR3 regions. TCRdb redid the processing of the public reads, applying fastp at Q25 and MiXCR, and retained in-frame beta chains. Every distinct CDR3 protein forms one entry, paired with its most common genes and DNA. For this sample there are more than 300,000 distinct CDR3 sequences; about 23% appear just once. About 29% of the sample lies in the top ten.

Here the sequenced sample was peripheral blood mononuclear cells (PBMCs), taken when the disease was refractory, from a patient treated with antithyroid drugs. These receptors were obtained from a woman in her 40s with Graves disease. Donor details come from another sample of the same person, matched by shared clones.

This clonotype was recorded at least ten times. The V call is TRBV19, the J call TRBJ2-7; 13 bases are shared with TRBD2. V shed 5 bases, J shed 1 base, and the junction held 11 bases outside the gene matches. This CDR3 is built from 18 residues. Germline CDR1 and CDR2: LNHDA and SQIVND (reference sequence). The CDR3 here is CASSPRTSGSRGSYEQYF. The CDR3 region has the DNA TGTGCCAGTAGTCCGAGGACTAGCGGGAGCCGCGGTTCCTACGAGCAGTACTTC.

In regard to this clonotype: A much bigger clone sits one base away, suggesting this may be a read error. The chain links TRBV20-1 to TRBJ1-1, with D unresolved. The CDR3 length is 14 residues. V was clipped by 4 bases and J by 6 bases, with 18 bases between them. Germline lookup yields CDR1 DFQATT and CDR2 SNEGSKA (reference sequence). CDR3 bases: TGCAGTGCTATTTCCGGCAGCGGGAGGGCTGAAGCTTTCTTT. It yields the protein CSAISGSGRAEAFF.

This clonotype was seen ten or more times. The chain uses TRBV12-3 or TRBV12-4 and TRBJ2-5; the D gene is possibly TRBD2 (5 bases). The V and J ends lost 3 bases and 6 bases respectively, with 11 bases between them. The CDR3 sequence is 13 residues long. CDR3 bases: TGTGCCAGCAGTTTTGGTAGCGAAAAGACCCAGTACTTC. Its translation is CASSFGSEKTQYF.

CDR3 residues: CASNGQTLGEKLFF. The CDR3 nucleotides are TGTGCCAGTAATGGACAGACCTTGGGTGAAAAACTGTTTTTT. The rearrangement links TRBV19 to TRBJ1-4, with D perhaps TRBD1 (6 bases). V dropped 7 bases and J dropped 7 bases, with 16 bases sitting between them. Germline CDR1 is LNHDA and CDR2 is SQIVND (reference sequence). This CDR3 region has 14 residues.

This clonotype was detected only once. The chain uses TRBV13 and TRBJ2-7; perhaps D is TRBD1 or TRBD2 (6 bases each). This CDR3 is built from 15 residues. Germline-derived CDR1 and CDR2 are PRHDT and FYEKMQ (reference sequence). Trimming shortened V by 3 bases and J by 1 base, and 13 bases separated the two germline ends. CDR3 sequence reads: CASSFLGGRSYEQYF. DNA of the CDR3: TGTGCCAGCAGCTTCCTAGGGGGGCGATCCTACGAGCAGTACTTC.

This clonotype was seen a few times. The J gene is TRBJ2-3, the V gene TRBV29-1; 15 bases align to TRBD2. V was clipped by 7 bases and J by 4 bases; unmatched bases: 3. Per germline, CDR1 SQVTM and CDR2 ANQGSEA. The CDR3 contains 14 residues. The DNA for the CDR3 is TGCAGCGCCGGACTAGCGGGAGGGCCAGATACGCAGTATTTT. This encodes CSAGLAGGPDTQYF.

The V call is TRBV12-3 or TRBV12-4, the J call TRBJ2-7; TRBD2 matches 14 bases. Trimming at V came to 6 bases and at J to 0 bases, leaving 25 bases not matched to a gene. The CDR3 runs 23 residues. CDR3 residues: CASSRWGLAGESLLSLTSYEQYF. CDR3 DNA: TGTGCCAGCAGCCGATGGGGACTAGCGGGAGAGAGCCTTCTAAGTCTTACCTCCTACGAGCAGTACTTC.

This clonotype was observed a handful of times. This CDR3 is CASSFGSQGGNTIYF. For the CDR3, the DNA is TGTGCCAGCAGTTTCGGGTCGCAGGGAGGAAACACCATATATTTT. This chain joins TRBV28 and TRBJ1-3; weak D call: TRBD1 (5 bases). The CDR3 contains 15 residues. V dropped 3 bases and J dropped 4 bases, with 13 bases sitting between them. Germline V gives CDR1 MDHEN, CDR2 SYDVKM.

The chain recombines TRBV12-3 or TRBV12-4 with TRBJ2-1, with 10 positions matching TRBD2. The CDR3 covers 15 residues. Unmatched junction bases numbered 9, after V lost 6 bases and J lost 7 bases. The CDR3 sequence: CASSRKREGGNEQFF. In DNA, the CDR3 is TGTGCCAGCAGCCGTAAGCGGGAGGGTGGGAATGAGCAGTTCTTC.

This clonotype was detected ten times or more. The genes are TRBV6-9 and TRBJ2-5; unclear D gene. V gave up 3 bases and J gave up 5 bases, with 13 bases separating them. This CDR3 is built from 14 residues. Germline-derived CDR1 and CDR2 are MNHGY and SVAAGI. The chain's CDR3 is CASSYSIVAETQYF. CDR3 bases: TGTGCCAGCAGTTACTCCATCGTGGCGGAGACCCAGTACTTC.

This clonotype was seen ten or more times. The chain uses TRBV11-2 and TRBJ2-7; 7 bases line up with TRBD1. The trim removed 4 bases at V and 4 bases at J, leaving 4 bases unmatched. The V gene's germline CDR1 is SGHAT and CDR2 FQNNGV. The CDR3 is made up of 13 amino acids. CDR3 residues: CASSWDSPYEQYF. The CDR3 DNA is TGTGCCAGCAGCTGGGACAGTCCTTACGAGCAGTACTTC.

In its sample, this clonotype was seen a few times. The chain carries TRBV10-3 and TRBJ2-2, with 11 bases aligning to TRBD2. J gave up 4 bases and V 6 bases, and 4 bases lay outside the gene matches. The CDR3 consists of 15 residues. Germline V gene sequence: CDR1 ENHRY, CDR2 SYGVKD. The CDR3 loop reads CAIRGTSGLTGELFF. DNA for the CDR3: TGTGCCATCAGGGGGACTAGCGGACTCACCGGGGAGCTGTTTTTT.

This rearrangement joins TRBV2 to TRBJ2-1, with D possibly TRBD2 on 5 matching bases. Between the trimmed V and J ends, which lost 6 bases and 12 bases, there was a span of 12 bases. CDR3 length: 11 residues. The germline V gene has CDR1 SNHLY and CDR2 FYNNEI. CDR3 in amino acids: CASSSREGQFF. In DNA, the CDR3 is TGTGCCAGCAGCTCCCGGGAAGGGCAGTTCTTC.

This clonotype was seen repeatedly, ten times or more. The chain links TRBV29-1 to TRBJ2-7, with unresolved D. Trimming stripped 4 bases from V and 4 bases from J, with 14 bases between. Germline V gene lookup returns CDR1 SQVTM and CDR2 ANQGSEA. The CDR3 totals 13 residues. DNA of the CDR3: TGCAGCGTTGGTGACCGCACACCTTACGAGCAGTACTTC. Residues: CSVGDRTPYEQYF.

This clonotype was found a few times. This rearrangement joins TRBV5-6 to TRBJ2-2; TRBD2 aligns across 14 bases. Germline loops: CDR1 SGHDT, CDR2 YYEEEE. The CDR3 has 16 residues. J lost 5 bases, V lost 5 bases, and 5 bases had no gene match. Here the CDR3 DNA reads TGTGCCAGCAGTTTAGGGACTAGCGGGAGTACCGGGGAGCTGTTTTTT. As protein: CASSLGTSGSTGELFF.

Of note for this clonotype: Compared with germline, one end of the junction differs, possibly owing to a read error. The chain is built from TRBV10-3 and TRBJ2-7; D is perhaps TRBD1 or TRBD2 (5 bases each). Per the germline V gene, CDR1 is ENHRY and CDR2 is SYGVKD. The CDR3 is made up of 12 amino acids. Written as DNA, the CDR3 is TGTGCCGTCCGGGACCTCACCTACGAGCAGTACTTT. Residues: CAVRDLTYEQYF.

Worth noting for this clonotype: A read error may be the cause here, since a much bigger clone is one base away. This rearrangement joins TRBV28 to TRBJ1-5; weak D call: TRBD1 (5 bases). Trimming left V 3 bases short and J 8 bases short, with 20 bases between. Germline CDR1 reads MDHEN; CDR2 reads SYDVKM. CDR3 size: 16 residues. CDR3 loop: CASSLGVRPGFEPQHF. As DNA, the CDR3 is TGTGCCAGCAGTTTGGGGGTCCGGCCCGGGTTTGAGCCCCAGCATTTT.

The V and J genes are TRBV5-1 and TRBJ1-5; D is unresolved. In germline, CDR1 is SGHRS, CDR2 YFSETQ. This CDR3 spans 16 amino acids. The ends were cut back, 0 bases at V and 6 bases at J, with 16 bases in the middle. For the CDR3, the DNA is TGCGCCAGCAGCTTGGTTTCGACCCAGCAGATTCAGCCCCAGCATTTT. This sequence encodes CASSLVSTQQIQPQHF.

This clonotype has ten or more counts. Written as DNA, the CDR3 is TGTGCCAGCAGTCCCCCCCACTATGTTATCGGGGAGCTGTTTTTT. Amino acid sequence: CASSPPHYVIGELFF. V usage is TRBV12-3 or TRBV12-4 and J usage is TRBJ2-2; D not certain. V was cut by 5 bases and J by 7 bases, with 17 bases left in between. The CDR3 is 15 amino acids.

This chain links TRBV27 with TRBJ1-2; D is perhaps TRBD1 (6 bases). The V gene's germline CDR1 is MNHEY and CDR2 SMNVEV (reference sequence). V was trimmed by 5 bases and J by 7 bases, leaving 20 bases between them. The length of the CDR3 is 15 residues. The CDR3 DNA follows: TGTGCCAGCAGTCCAGGGGCCAGAGCCCCGGGTGGCTACACCTTC. The encoded protein is CASSPGARAPGGYTF.

This clonotype was observed many times. This chain connects TRBV11-2 to TRBJ2-7; TRBD2 might be the D (6 bases). The CDR3 has 15 residues. The germline V gene encodes CDR1 SGHAT and CDR2 FQNNGV. The V and J ends lost 5 bases and 2 bases respectively, with 16 bases between them. CDR3 protein: CASSRTPSVPYEQYF. The CDR3 nucleotides are TGTGCCAGCAGCCGAACACCTAGCGTGCCCTACGAGCAGTACTTC. The whole variable domain, remainder taken from reference TRBV11-2 and TRBJ2-7, is EAGVAQSPRYKIIEKRQSVAFWCNPISGHATLYWYQQILGQGPKLLIQFQNNGVVDDSQLPKDRFSAERLKGVDSTLKIQPAKLEDSAVYLCASSRTPSVPYEQYFGPGTRLTVT.

The sample holds many counts of this clonotype. The chain uses TRBV2 and TRBJ2-7; 8 bases align to TRBD2. The germline V gene encodes CDR1 SNHLY and CDR2 FYNNEI. The CDR3 is 15 amino acids. The trim removed 8 bases at V and 4 bases at J, leaving 13 bases unmatched. The CDR3 sequence is CASSRLAGGEYEQYF. CDR3 in DNA: TGTGCCAGCTCCAGGCTAGCGGGCGGGGAATACGAGCAGTACTTC.